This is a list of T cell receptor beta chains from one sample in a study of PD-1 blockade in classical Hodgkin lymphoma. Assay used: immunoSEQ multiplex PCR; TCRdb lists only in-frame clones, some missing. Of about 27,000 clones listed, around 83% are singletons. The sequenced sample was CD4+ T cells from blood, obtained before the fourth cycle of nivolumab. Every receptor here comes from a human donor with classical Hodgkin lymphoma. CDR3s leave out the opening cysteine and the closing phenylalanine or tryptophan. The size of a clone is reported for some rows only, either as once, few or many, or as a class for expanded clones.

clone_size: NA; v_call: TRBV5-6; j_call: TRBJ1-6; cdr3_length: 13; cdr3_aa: ASSFAGGTNSPLH
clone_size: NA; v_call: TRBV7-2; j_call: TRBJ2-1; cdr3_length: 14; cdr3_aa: ASSPPRGRSSSEQF
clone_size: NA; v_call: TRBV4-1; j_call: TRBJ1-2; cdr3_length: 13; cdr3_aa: ASSQALGQGYGYT
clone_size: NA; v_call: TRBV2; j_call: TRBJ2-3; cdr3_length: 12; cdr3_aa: ASSVTGGTDTQY
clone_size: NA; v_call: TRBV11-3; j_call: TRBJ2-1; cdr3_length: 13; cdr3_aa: ASSHVVGAGNEQF
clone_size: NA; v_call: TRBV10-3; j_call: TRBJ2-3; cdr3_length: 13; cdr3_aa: AISTTSGSTDTQY
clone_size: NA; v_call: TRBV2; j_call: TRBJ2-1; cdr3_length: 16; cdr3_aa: ASTSQLATRSSYNEQF
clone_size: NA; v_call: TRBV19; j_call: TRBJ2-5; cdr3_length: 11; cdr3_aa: ASSINRGETQY
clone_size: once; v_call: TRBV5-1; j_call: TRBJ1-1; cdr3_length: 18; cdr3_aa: ASSSNGRGQGAPGRAEAF
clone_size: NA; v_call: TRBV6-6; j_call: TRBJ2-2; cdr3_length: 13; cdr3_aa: ASSYGGPNTGELF
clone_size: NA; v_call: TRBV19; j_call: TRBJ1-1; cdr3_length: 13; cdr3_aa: ASSIWGQHNTEAF
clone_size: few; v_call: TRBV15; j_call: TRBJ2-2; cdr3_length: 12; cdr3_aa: ATSRDIGTGELF
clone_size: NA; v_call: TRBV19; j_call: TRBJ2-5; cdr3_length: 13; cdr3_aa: ASSTMTSGSETQY
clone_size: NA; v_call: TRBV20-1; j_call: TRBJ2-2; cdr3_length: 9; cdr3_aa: SATDSGELF
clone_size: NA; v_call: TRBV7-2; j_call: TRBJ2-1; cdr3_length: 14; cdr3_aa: ASSANQRGGYNEQF
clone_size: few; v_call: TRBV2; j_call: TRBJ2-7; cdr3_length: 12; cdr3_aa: ASSLQSLVDEQY
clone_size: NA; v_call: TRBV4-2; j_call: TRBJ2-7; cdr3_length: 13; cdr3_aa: ASSQKAASGYEQY
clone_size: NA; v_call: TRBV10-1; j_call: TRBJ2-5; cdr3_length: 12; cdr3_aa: ASSESTGMETQY
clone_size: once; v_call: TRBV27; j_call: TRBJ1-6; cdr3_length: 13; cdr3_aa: ASSRDSYANSPLH
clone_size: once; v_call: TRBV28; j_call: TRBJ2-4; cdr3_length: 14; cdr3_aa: ASSPGLAGGRMIQY
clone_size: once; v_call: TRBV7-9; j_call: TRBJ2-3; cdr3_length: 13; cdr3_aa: ASSFSGGLIDTQY
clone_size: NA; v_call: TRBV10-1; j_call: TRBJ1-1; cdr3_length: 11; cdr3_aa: ASSADLNTEAF
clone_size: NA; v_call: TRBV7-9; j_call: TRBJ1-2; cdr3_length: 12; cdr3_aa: ASSTSGVNYGYT
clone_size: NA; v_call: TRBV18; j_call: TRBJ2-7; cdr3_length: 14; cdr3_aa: ASSLSRDRPKGEQY
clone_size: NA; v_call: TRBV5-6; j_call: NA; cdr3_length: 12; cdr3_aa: ASSWGTTTYEQY
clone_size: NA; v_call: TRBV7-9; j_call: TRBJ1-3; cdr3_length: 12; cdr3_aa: ASSLTVSGNTIY
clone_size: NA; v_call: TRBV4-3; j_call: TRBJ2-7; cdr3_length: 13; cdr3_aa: ASSQDAAYPYEQY
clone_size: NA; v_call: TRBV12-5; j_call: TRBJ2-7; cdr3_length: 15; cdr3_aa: ASGLVLGQLLSYEQY
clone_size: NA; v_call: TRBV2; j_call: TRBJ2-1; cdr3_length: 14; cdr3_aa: ASRKSGGPSYNEQF
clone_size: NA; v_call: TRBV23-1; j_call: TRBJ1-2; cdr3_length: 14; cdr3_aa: ASSQPSPGINYGYT
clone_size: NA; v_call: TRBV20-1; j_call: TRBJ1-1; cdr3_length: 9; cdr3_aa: SARLNTEAF
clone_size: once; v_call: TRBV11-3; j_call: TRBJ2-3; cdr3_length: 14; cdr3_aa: ASSSIFPPVEDTQY
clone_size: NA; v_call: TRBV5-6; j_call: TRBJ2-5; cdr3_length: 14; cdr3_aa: ASSPVAGVPQETQY
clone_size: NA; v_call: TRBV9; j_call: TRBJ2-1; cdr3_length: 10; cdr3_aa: ASSALGGEQF
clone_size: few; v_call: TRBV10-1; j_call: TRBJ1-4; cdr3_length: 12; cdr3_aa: ASSDGTGNEKLF
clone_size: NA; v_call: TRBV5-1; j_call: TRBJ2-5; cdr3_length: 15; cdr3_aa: ASSPGRTSGRGETQY
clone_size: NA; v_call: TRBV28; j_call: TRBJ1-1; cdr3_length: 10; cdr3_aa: ASTGVEDEAF
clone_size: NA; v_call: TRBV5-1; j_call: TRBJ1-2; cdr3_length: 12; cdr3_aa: ASSLDRDRDGYT
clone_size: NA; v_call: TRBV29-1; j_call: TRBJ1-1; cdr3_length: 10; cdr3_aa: SVEGRAVEAF
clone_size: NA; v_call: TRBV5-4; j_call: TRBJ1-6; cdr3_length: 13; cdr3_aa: ASSLYSTYNSPLH
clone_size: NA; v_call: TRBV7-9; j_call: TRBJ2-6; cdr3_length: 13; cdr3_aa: ASSLQGPGANVLT
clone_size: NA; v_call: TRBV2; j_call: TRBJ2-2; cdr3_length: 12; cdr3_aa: ATTSFVSTGELF
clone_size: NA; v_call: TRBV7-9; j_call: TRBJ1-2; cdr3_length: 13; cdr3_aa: ASSLSGLANYGYT